This entry lists 23 T cell receptor beta chains sequenced from one sample in a study of T cell changes during pregnancy in multiple sclerosis. Produced via immunoSEQ multiplex PCR; TCRdb's table is partial and in-frame only. Here the sample spans roughly 86,000 clones, 85% to 95% being singletons. Source: peripheral blood, taken in the first trimester of pregnancy. These receptors all come from a female donor with multiple sclerosis, enrolled in a pregnancy study.

V is TRBV20-1 and J is TRBJ1-1, with TRBD1 as a possible D gene (6 bases). Germline CDR1 reads DFQATT; CDR2 reads SNEGSKA (reference sequence). Trimming removed 6 bases at V and 8 bases at J, with 13 bases between. The length of the CDR3 is 11 residues. The CDR3 is CSASRGGEAFF. In DNA form, the CDR3 reads TGCAGTGCGAGCAGGGGTGGAGAAGCTTTCTTT.

The chain combines TRBV6-5 with TRBJ1-1; 7 bases map to TRBD1. V lost 5 bases, J lost 1 base, and 4 bases stayed unmatched. The CDR3 length is 14 residues. Germline values: CDR1 MNHEY, CDR2 SVGAGI. In DNA, the CDR3 is TGTGCCAGCAGTCCTCGGGACAGGAACACTGAAGCTTTCTTT. Translated: CASSPRDRNTEAFF.

The chain recombines TRBV5-1 with TRBJ2-3, with a possible D match to TRBD2 (6 bases). This CDR3 is built from 15 residues. V lost 0 bases and J lost 3, with 11 bases in between. Germline V CDR1 and CDR2: SGHRS, YFSETQ. CDR3 loop: CASSLEGGTTDTQYF. The CDR3 bases are TGCGCCAGCAGCTTGGAGGGCGGGACGACAGATACGCAGTATTTT.

J is TRBJ1-4 and V is TRBV6-5; 8 positions match TRBD1. CDR3 length: 14 amino acids. Germline loops: CDR1 MNHEY, CDR2 SVGAGI. With V trimmed by 10 bases and J by 5 bases, 9 bases remained unmatched. As DNA, the CDR3 is TGTGCCACGGCCGGACAGGGCACAAATGAAAAACTGTTTTTT. This gives the protein CATAGQGTNEKLFF.

This clone was observed a handful of times. The chain joins TRBV18 to TRBJ1-4; 8 bases match TRBD1. The V gene's germline CDR1 is KGHSH and CDR2 LQKENI. V trimming: 3 bases; J trimming: 6 bases; junction bases outside the gene matches: 6. This CDR3 region has 15 residues. CDR3 coding DNA: TGTGCCAGCTCACCTCTTCCAGGGGGCGATGAAAAACTGTTTTTT. Protein product: CASSPLPGGDEKLFF. Full variable domain (missing parts from reference TRBV18 and TRBJ1-4): NAGVMQNPRHLVRRRGQEARLRCSPMKGHSHVYWYRQLPEEGLKFMVYLQKENIIDESGMPKERFSAEFPKEGPSILRIQQVVRGDSAAYFCASSPLPGGDEKLFFGSGTQLSVL.

This clone was seen a handful of times. The chain couples TRBV29-1 to TRBJ1-4; D possibly corresponds to TRBD1 (6 bases). The germline CDR1 and CDR2 sequences are SQVTM and ANQGSEA. V dropped 6 bases and J dropped 6 bases, with 20 bases sitting between them. The CDR3 runs to 15 residues. CDR3 in amino acids: CSVSQGGALDEKLFF. The CDR3 DNA follows: TGCAGCGTGAGTCAAGGGGGGGCGTTAGATGAAAAACTGTTTTTT.

In this sample, this clone turned up once. The chain combines TRBV18 with TRBJ2-1, with D perhaps TRBD2 (6 bases). Germline V CDR1 and CDR2: KGHSH, LQKENI. V lost 8 bases and J 5 bases, leaving 25 bases between the germline ends. The CDR3 totals 17 residues. The CDR3 nucleotides read TGTGCCAGCACCGGTCGGGGTGGCGGGGCGATCAACAATGAGCAGTTCTTC. It encodes CASTGRGGGAINNEQFF.

The V gene is TRBV9, the J gene TRBJ2-1; 8 nucleotides agree with TRBD2. The CDR3 is 15 residues long. J was trimmed by 3 bases and V by 0 bases; bases with no gene match: 2. The germline V gene has CDR1 SGDLS and CDR2 YYNGEE. The CDR3 DNA reads TGTGCCAGCAGCGTAGCGGGAGGGTTCTACAATGAGCAGTTCTTC. Translating it yields CASSVAGGFYNEQFF. Drawing the rest from reference TRBV9 and TRBJ2-1, the complete variable domain is DSGVTQTPKHLITATGQRVTLRCSPRSGDLSVYWYQQSLDQGLQFLIQYYNGEERAKGNILERFSAQQFPDLHSELNLSSLELGDSALYFCASSVAGGFYNEQFFGPGTRLTVL.

This chain uses TRBV20-1 with TRBJ2-5; 8 bases line up with TRBD1. Germline CDR1 and CDR2: DFQATT and SNEGSKA (reference sequence). The CDR3 length is 11 residues. V lost 6 bases to trimming and J lost 5 bases; unmatched junction nucleotides: 2. As DNA, the CDR3 is TGCAGTGCGCACAGGGGGGAGACCCAGTACTTC. The encoded protein is CSAHRGETQYF.

This clone was counted once. The V and J genes are TRBV2 and TRBJ2-7, with 11 bases fitting TRBD2. Germline loops: CDR1 SNHLY, CDR2 FYNNEI. The ends lost 5 bases at V and 9 bases at J; junction bases unmatched: 18. This CDR3 spans 17 amino acids. CDR3 in DNA: TGTGCCAGCAGTTCCCCCCCTTTACTAGCGGGAGTCCCGGCGCAGTACTTC. Amino acid sequence: CASSSPPLLAGVPAQYF. The full variable domain, rest sourced from reference TRBV2 and TRBJ2-7, is EPEVTQTPSHQVTQMGQEVILRCVPISNHLYFYWYRQILGQKVEFLVSFYNNEISEKSEIFDDQFSVERPDGSNFTLKIRSTKLEDSAMYFCASSSPPLLAGVPAQYFGPGTRLTVT.

This chain links TRBV28 with TRBJ1-2, with TRBD1 matching over 8 bases. The CDR3 is 15 amino acids. Germline trimming cut 3 bases from V and 6 bases from J; bases unmatched to any gene: 9. Looked up from germline, CDR1 is MDHEN and CDR2 is SYDVKM. CDR3 in DNA: TGTGCCAGCAGTTTGGGAGGCCAGGGGGCGGATGGCTACACCTTC. Amino acids: CASSLGGQGADGYTF.

The gene calls are TRBV10-3 and TRBJ2-1, with 10 positions matching TRBD2. Germline V gene data show CDR1 as ENHRY and CDR2 as SYGVKD. The CDR3 has 17 amino acids. V dropped 10 bases and J dropped 8; count of bases not matched to a gene: 20. The CDR3 reads CATKSVRTSGTRDEQFF. The CDR3 DNA reads as TGTGCCACCAAATCGGTACGGACTAGCGGTACCAGGGATGAGCAGTTCTTC.

V is TRBV7-8 and J is TRBJ1-4; 8 bases map to TRBD1. From germline, CDR1 is SGHVS and CDR2 FQNEAQ. The CDR3 totals 16 residues. After removal of 5 bases from V and 4 bases from J, the junction contained 9 bases not matched to a gene. CDR3 in amino acids: CASSPGQGGNNEKLFF. CDR3 sequence (DNA): TGTGCCAGCAGCCCCGGACAGGGTGGTAATAATGAAAAACTGTTTTTT.

The chain joins TRBV28 to TRBJ2-2; 7 nucleotides line up with TRBD1. CDR3 length equals 15 residues. The V gene's germline CDR1 is MDHEN and CDR2 SYDVKM. V trimming: 10 bases; J trimming: 0 bases; junction bases outside the gene matches: 8. The DNA for the CDR3 is TGTGCCACCAACCGAGGGGGCACGAACACCGGGGAGCTGTTTTTT. Protein product: CATNRGGTNTGELFF.

The rearrangement uses TRBV27 and TRBJ2-7; 8 bases line up with TRBD1. Per germline, CDR1 MNHEY and CDR2 SMNVEV (reference sequence). This CDR3 region has 13 residues. Germline trimming cut 2 bases from V and 6 bases from J; bases unmatched to any gene: 3. The CDR3 region is CASSLGTGGEQYF. The CDR3 region has the DNA TGTGCCAGCAGTTTAGGAACAGGGGGCGAGCAGTACTTC.

The chain employs TRBV7-2 and TRBJ2-5; D is unclear. With 0 bases removed from V and 5 bases from J, the gap between germline ends came to 4 bases. CDR1 is SGHTA and CDR2 is FQGNSA in the germline V gene. The CDR3 length is 12 residues. The CDR3 here is CASSLARETQYF. DNA of the CDR3: TGTGCCAGCAGCTTAGCGCGGGAGACCCAGTACTTC.

The chain recombines TRBV6-5 with TRBJ2-1, with a weak D call TRBD2 (7 bases). Germline CDR1 and CDR2: MNHEY and SVGAGI. The CDR3 consists of 13 residues. The CDR3 reads CVTGGPARNEQFF. The CDR3, as DNA: TGTGTTACCGGGGGGCCAGCGAGGAATGAGCAGTTCTTC.

The chain couples TRBV28 to TRBJ2-1; perhaps TRBD2 as D (5 bases). The germline V gene encodes CDR1 MDHEN and CDR2 SYDVKM. The CDR3 has 16 residues. V lost 1 base and J lost 3, with 13 bases in between. The CDR3: CASSLSSPRFYNEQFF. Here the CDR3 DNA reads TGTGCCAGCAGTTTATCTAGCCCAAGGTTCTACAATGAGCAGTTCTTC. The full variable domain, its missing parts supplied by reference TRBV28 and TRBJ2-1, is DVKVTQSSRYLVKRTGEKVFLECVQDMDHENMFWYRQDPGLGLRLIYFSYDVKMKEKGDIPEGYSVSREKKERFSLILESASTNQTSMYLCASSLSSPRFYNEQFFGPGTRLTVL.

This sequence joins TRBV7-2 and TRBJ1-3, with 8 bases identical to TRBD1. V gave up 5 bases and J gave up 1 base; unmatched junction bases: 4. Per germline, CDR1 SGHTA and CDR2 FQGNSA. The CDR3 contains 15 residues. The CDR3 protein is CASSITGGSGNTIYF. DNA of the CDR3: TGTGCCAGCAGCATAACAGGGGGTTCTGGAAACACCATATATTTT.

Notes on this clone: The junction departs from germline at one end; a sequencing error may be responsible. The CDR3: CASSAGGDRGVF. DNA of the CDR3: TGTGCCAGCAGCGCCGGGGGAGACAGGGGGGTCTTC. This chain joins TRBV9 and TRBJ2-1, with TRBD1 identical over 9 bases. Germline V gene data show CDR1 as SGDLS and CDR2 as YYNGEE. This CDR3 contains 12 residues. The full variable domain, in which reference TRBV9 and TRBJ2-1 provide the parts outside the CDR3, is DSGVTQTPKHLITATGQRVTLRCSPRSGDLSVYWYQQSLDQGLQFLIQYYNGEERAKGNILERFSAQQFPDLHSELNLSSLELGDSALYFCASSAGGDRGVFGPGTRLTVL.

The rearrangement joins TRBV5-1 to TRBJ2-3; TRBD2 matches 9 bases. After removal of 4 bases from V and 4 bases from J, the junction contained 7 bases not matched to a gene. The CDR3 sequence is 15 residues long. Per germline, CDR1 SGHRS and CDR2 YFSETQ. The CDR3 nucleotides are TGCGCCAGCAGCCGTAGCGGGAGCGGCCCAGATACGCAGTATTTT. This translates into CASSRSGSGPDTQYF.

The CDR3 region has the DNA TGTGCCAGCAGCTCGGGACAGGGGTGGGGCACTGAAGCTTTCTTT. Translation: CASSSGQGWGTEAFF. The J gene is TRBJ1-1, the V gene TRBV6-5; 10 nucleotides agree with TRBD1. The germline V gene has CDR1 MNHEY and CDR2 SVGAGI. V shed 6 bases and J 4 bases; nucleotides not matched to a gene: 8. The CDR3 consists of 15 residues.

V usage is TRBV6-5 and J usage is TRBJ2-7, with TRBD1 identical over 7 bases. CDR3 length: 15 residues. The germline CDR1 and CDR2 sequences are MNHEY and SVGAGI. Trimming removed 2 bases from V and 2 bases from J; junction bases left unmatched: 6. CDR3 sequence reads: CASSYGQAFTYEQYF. CDR3 sequence (DNA): TGTGCCAGCAGTTACGGACAGGCTTTCACCTACGAGCAGTACTTC.